This T cell receptor (beta chain) was identified in a study of cytomegalovirus exposure and HLA in healthy donors. Germline V gene lookup returns CDR1 LNHDA and CDR2 SQIVND (reference sequence). V lost 4 bases and J 4 bases, leaving 7 bases between the germline ends. This CDR3 region has 12 residues. Regarding the study as a whole: Later analysis identified a missense DCLRE1C variant that was linked to TCR beta V- and J-gene trimming.

As regards this clone: What it recognizes is unknown.

PCR involved 60 Vbeta and 13 Jbeta primers. Clones were read by immunoSEQ multiplex PCR, and TCRdb kept only the in-frame ones, dropping some. This repertoire includes some 120,000 clones. This sequence originates from a woman in her sixties or seventies in good health and CMV-seronegative. This sequence joins TRBV19 and TRBJ1-2; D not certain. Input material: PBMCs. The CDR3 DNA reads as TGTGCCAGTAGTAAGGAGGGCTATGGCTACACCTTC. This sequence encodes CASSKEGYGYTF.